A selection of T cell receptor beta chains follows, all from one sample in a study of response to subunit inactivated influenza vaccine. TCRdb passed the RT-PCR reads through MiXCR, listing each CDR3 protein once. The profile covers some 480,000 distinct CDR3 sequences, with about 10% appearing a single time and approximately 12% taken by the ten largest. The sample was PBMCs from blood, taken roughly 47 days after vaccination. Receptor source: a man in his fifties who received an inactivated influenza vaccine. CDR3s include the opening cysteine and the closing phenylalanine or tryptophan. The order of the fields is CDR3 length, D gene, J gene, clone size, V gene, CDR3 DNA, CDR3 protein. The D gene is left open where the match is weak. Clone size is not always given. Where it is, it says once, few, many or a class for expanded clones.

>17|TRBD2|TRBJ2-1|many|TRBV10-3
TGTGCCATCAGTGAGGTGTTAGCGGGAGGGCCTAATAATGAGCAGTTCTTC
CAISEVLAGGPNNEQFF
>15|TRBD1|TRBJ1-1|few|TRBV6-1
TGTGCCAGCAGTCAGCCGGGACAGGGATTCACTGAAGCTTTCTTT
CASSQPGQGFTEAFF
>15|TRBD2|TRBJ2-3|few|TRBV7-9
TGTGCCAGCAGCCGCCTAGCGGGACGCACAGATACGCAGTATTTT
CASSRLAGRTDTQYF
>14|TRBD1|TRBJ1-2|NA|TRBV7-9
TGTGCCAGCAGCTCAGTAAGGACAGGGAGCGGCTACACCTTC
CASSSVRTGSGYTF
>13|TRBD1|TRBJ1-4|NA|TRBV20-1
TGCAGTGCCGCCGGGACAGCCTATGAAAAACTGTTTTTT
CSAAGTAYEKLFF
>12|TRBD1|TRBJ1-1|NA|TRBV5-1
TGCGCCAGCAGTCAACAGGGACAGGAAGCTTTCTTT
CASSQQGQEAFF
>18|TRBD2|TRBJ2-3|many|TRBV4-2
TGTGCCAGCAGCCAAGCCCATGGTAGCGGGGGGGCCGGAGATACGCAGTATTTT
CASSQAHGSGGAGDTQYF
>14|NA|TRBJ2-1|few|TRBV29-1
TGCAGCGGGCAAGACCCGGGTCGCTACAATGAGCAGTTCTTC
CSGQDPGRYNEQFF
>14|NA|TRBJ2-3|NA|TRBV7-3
TGTGCCAGCAGCTTGGGCGGCAACACAGATACGCAGTATTTT
CASSLGGNTDTQYF
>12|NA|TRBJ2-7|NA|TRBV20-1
TGCAGTGCTGGAGTCAGCTCCTACGAGCAGTACTTC
CSAGVSSYEQYF
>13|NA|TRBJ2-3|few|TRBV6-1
TGTGCCAGCAGTGAAATTGTGGGTGATACGCAGTATTTT
CASSEIVGDTQYF
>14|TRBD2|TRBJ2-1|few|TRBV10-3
TGTGCCATCAGCGGGACTAGCGTCTACAATGAGCAGTTCTTC
CAISGTSVYNEQFF
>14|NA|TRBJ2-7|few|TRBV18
TGTGCCAGCTCGCCTCTAGAACTCTCCTACGAGCAGTACTTC
CASSPLELSYEQYF
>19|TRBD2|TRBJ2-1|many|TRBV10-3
TGTGCCATCAGGAGGACTAGCGGTTTTCGACCGAGCTCCTACAATGAGCAGTTCTTC
CAIRRTSGFRPSSYNEQFF
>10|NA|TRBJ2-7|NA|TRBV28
TGTGCGCCCGCGGGGCACGAGCAGTACTTC
CAPAGHEQYF
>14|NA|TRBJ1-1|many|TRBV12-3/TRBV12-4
TGTGCCAGCAGTTTTAGCGGAAGGAACACTGAAGCTTTCTTT
CASSFSGRNTEAFF
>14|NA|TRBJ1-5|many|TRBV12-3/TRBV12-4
TGTGCCAGCAGACAACAGGGTTACAATCAGCCCCAGCATTTT
CASRQQGYNQPQHF
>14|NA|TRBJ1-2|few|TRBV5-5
TGTGCCAGCAGCTTGGTACGGGGGCGCGTTGGCTACACCTTC
CASSLVRGRVGYTF
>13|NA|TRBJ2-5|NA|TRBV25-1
TGTGCCAGCAGTGAATATTTTGGCGGGACCCAGTACTTC
CASSEYFGGTQYF
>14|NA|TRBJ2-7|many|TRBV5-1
TGCGCCAGCAGCTTGGAAGGGCCCCTGAACGAGCAGTACTTC
CASSLEGPLNEQYF
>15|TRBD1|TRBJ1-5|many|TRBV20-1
TGCAGTGCACGACAGGGAACGGTGAGCAATCAGCCCCAGCATTTT
CSARQGTVSNQPQHF
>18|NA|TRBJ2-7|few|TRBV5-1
TGCGCCAGCAGAGGCCCTAGTTTTGGGGACGCAGCCCTCAACGAGCAGTACTTC
CASRGPSFGDAALNEQYF
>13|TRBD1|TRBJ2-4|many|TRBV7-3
TGTGCCAGCAGCTCCGGGACAGGGAACATTCAGTACTTC
CASSSGTGNIQYF